This T cell receptor beta chain was documented in a study of T-cell memory formation after mild COVID-19. This clonotype was detected a few times. As yet, its antigen is unknown. The CDR3 totals 18 residues. Trimming at V came to 0 bases and at J to 13 bases, leaving 18 bases not matched to a gene. Per germline, CDR1 MRHNA and CDR2 SNTAGT. Overall study findings and caveats: CD4/CD8 balance held among clones contracting day 15 to 85, and later expanders leaned CD4+. Shrinking CD4+ clones resided mostly in CM and EM, and CD8+ ones in EMRA.

TCRdb re-called the 5' RACE reads with MiXCR, one entry per CDR3 protein. The sample yields 350,000 to 450,000 distinct CDR3 sequences, approximately 25% seen once. The clonotype comes from an adult woman who had mild COVID-19 (a few samples of this study predate the infection). Cell type and time point are not known. The specimen sequenced was PBMCs or a T cell subset sorted from them (not recorded which). The chain carries TRBV6-4 and TRBJ1-6; 7 bases line up with TRBD1. CDR3 sequence: CASSDSSGTDSIWGPLHF. DNA for the CDR3: TGTGCCAGCAGTGACTCCTCCGGGACAGACTCTATTTGGGGGCCCCTCCACTTT.